The 17 T cell receptor beta chains below all came from one sample that was sequenced in a study of follicular helper T cells after annual influenza vaccination. TCRdb's copy holds only in-frame clones and misses some; the assay was immunoSEQ multiplex PCR. The repertoire holds several thousand clones, 65% to 85% seen once, with about 1.6% in the top ten. Stated time point: 2015-2016 season, 7 days after influenza vaccination. The sequenced sample was CXCR5+ CD38- circulating T follicular helper cells from blood, obtained 7 days after influenza vaccination. Subset reported: circulating Tfh, non-naive CD4+CXCR5+PD-1+ (ICOS+CD38+ or ICOS-CD38-). All receptors derive from an adult who received the influenza vaccine.

The V and J genes are TRBV2 and TRBJ1-2; maybe TRBD1 (5 bases). Germline V CDR1 and CDR2: SNHLY, FYNNEI. The CDR3 has 14 amino acids. Trimming cost V 2 bases and J 5 bases, with 12 bases left between them. CDR3 DNA sequence: TGTGCCAGCAGTGAACAGGGTGGGGGATATGGCTACACCTTC. Translation gives CASSEQGGGYGYTF.

The rearrangement joins TRBV15 to TRBJ2-1; possibly TRBD1 or TRBD2 for D (5 bases each). The V gene's germline CDR1 is LNHNV and CDR2 YYDKDF (reference sequence). With 4 bases removed from V and 5 bases from J, the gap between germline ends came to 21 bases. This CDR3 region has 17 residues. The CDR3 sequence is CATSTQKGLAKNNEQFF. The CDR3 region has the DNA TGTGCCACCAGCACCCAAAAGGGGCTAGCCAAAAACAATGAGCAGTTCTTC.

The chain links TRBV9 to TRBJ2-7; 8 bases map to TRBD1. With V trimmed by 0 bases and J by 6 bases, 5 bases remained unmatched. CDR3 length: 14 residues. CDR1 is SGDLS and CDR2 is YYNGEE in the germline V gene. The CDR3 DNA reads as TGTGCCAGCAGCGTAGAACAGGGGGATGGCGAGCAGTACTTC. Residues: CASSVEQGDGEQYF.

The chain links TRBV25-1 to TRBJ2-7, with 8 bases matching TRBD1. The CDR3 extends over 15 amino acids. V lost 1 base to trimming and J lost 3 bases; unmatched junction nucleotides: 5. Germline CDR1 is MGHDK and CDR2 is SYGVNS. CDR3 protein: CASSESAGGRYEQYF. Written as DNA, the CDR3 is TGTGCCAGCAGTGAATCGGCAGGGGGCCGCTACGAGCAGTACTTC.

There are a few counts of this clone. The chain joins TRBV27 to TRBJ1-1, with 9 nucleotides matching TRBD1. Losses at the gene ends were 4 bases for V and 2 bases for J; bases not matched to a gene: 5. CDR3 length: 15 amino acids. Germline-derived CDR1 and CDR2 are MNHEY and SMNVEV (reference sequence). The CDR3 coding sequence is TGTGCCAGCAGTTGGAGGGGACAGGGAAACACTGAAGCTTTCTTT. Translated, it gives CASSWRGQGNTEAFF.

The chain couples TRBV28 to TRBJ2-7; no definite D call. This CDR3 is built from 13 residues. The ends were cut back, 5 bases at V and 7 bases at J, with 15 bases in the middle. Per germline, CDR1 MDHEN and CDR2 SYDVKM. The CDR3 region has the DNA TGTGCCAGCAGTATGAGGCCAACAAGGGAGCAGTACTTC. This translates into CASSMRPTREQYF.

This clone was picked up one time. This chain uses TRBV5-4 with TRBJ2-7; 8 nucleotides match TRBD1. The V gene's germline CDR1 is SGHNT and CDR2 YYREEE (reference sequence). This CDR3 is built from 14 residues. The ends lost 0 bases at V and 3 bases at J; junction bases unmatched: 2. Here the CDR3 reads CASSLGQGSYEQYF. The CDR3 DNA follows: TGTGCCAGCAGCTTGGGACAGGGGAGCTACGAGCAGTACTTC.

The chain recombines TRBV28 with TRBJ2-7, with 8 bases aligning to TRBD2. The V and J ends lost 6 bases and 6 bases, in that order; junction bases with no gene match: 7. CDR1 MDHEN and CDR2 SYDVKM come from the germline V gene. CDR3 length: 13 amino acids. The CDR3 DNA follows: TGTGCCAGCAGCCGGAGGACTAGCCGCGAGCAGTACTTC. Its protein is CASSRRTSREQYF.

The V gene is TRBV5-6, the J gene TRBJ2-2; D remains unclear. The CDR3 has 13 residues. Between the trimmed V and J ends, which lost 4 bases and 3 bases, there was a span of 7 bases. Germline values: CDR1 SGHDT, CDR2 YYEEEE. The CDR3 bases are TGTGCCAGCAGCCCCGACTACACCGGGGAGCTGTTTTTT. It yields the protein CASSPDYTGELFF.

The chain joins TRBV7-9 to TRBJ2-5, with 12 bases lining up with TRBD2. CDR3 length: 13 residues. J was trimmed by 14 bases and V by 5 bases; bases with no gene match: 9. Germline V gene sequence: CDR1 SEHNR, CDR2 FQNEAQ (reference sequence). The CDR3 protein is CASSLRTSGALYF. The CDR3 DNA is TGTGCCAGCAGCCTACGGACTAGCGGGGCTCTATACTTC.

This chain joins TRBV19 and TRBJ1-1; D might be TRBD1 (5 bases). The CDR3 extends over 14 amino acids. Germline values: CDR1 LNHDA, CDR2 SQIVND (reference sequence). Trimming took off 10 bases at V and 2 bases at J, with 17 bases between the two ends. Written as DNA, the CDR3 is TGTGCCACCACCCGCTGGGGGGATAACACTGAAGCTTTCTTT. It translates to CATTRWGDNTEAFF. Combining the CDR3 with reference TRBV19 and TRBJ1-1 gives the whole variable domain DGGITQSPKYLFRKEGQNVTLSCEQNLNHDAMYWYRQDPGQGLRLIYYSQIVNDFQKGDIAEGYSVSREKKESFPLTVTSAQKNPTAFYLCATTRWGDNTEAFFGQGTRLTVV.

This sequence joins TRBV28 and TRBJ1-4, with D perhaps matching TRBD1 (6 bases). Germline V CDR1 and CDR2: MDHEN, SYDVKM. V shed 7 bases and J shed 7 bases, with 19 bases lying between them. The CDR3 loop spans 15 amino acids. The CDR3 coding sequence is TGTGCCAGCACCCGTGGGGGGGCTAACGGTGAAAAACTGTTTTTT. Residues: CASTRGGANGEKLFF.

The rearrangement uses TRBV10-3 and TRBJ1-1; 8 positions match TRBD1. This CDR3 region has 15 residues. The V segment lost 7 bases and the J segment 5 bases; nucleotides outside the gene matches: 12. Germline CDR1 reads ENHRY; CDR2 reads SYGVKD. In DNA form, the CDR3 reads TGTGCCATCAATAGGGGACAGGCTGCTGATACTGAAGCTTTCTTT. Its translation is CAINRGQAADTEAFF.

CDR3 nucleotide sequence: TGTGCCAGCAGCCGTTCCGGGACAGGGGCCTACGAGCAGTACTTC. Amino acid sequence: CASSRSGTGAYEQYF. The chain has TRBV7-2 and TRBJ2-7; 10 positions agree with TRBD1. The CDR3 is 15 residues long. With 5 bases clipped from V and 2 bases from J, the junction kept 6 bases outside the gene matches. In germline, CDR1 is SGHTA, CDR2 FQGNSA.

This rearrangement joins TRBV10-3 to TRBJ2-7; D unresolved. There are 14 residues in the CDR3. Trimming stripped 7 bases from V and 6 bases from J, with 19 bases between. CDR1 and CDR2 from the germline V gene are ENHRY and SYGVKD. The DNA of the CDR3 is TGTGCCATCACAGTGGGGTCTCGTCGGTCCGAGCAGTACTTC. It is translated as CAITVGSRRSEQYF.

This chain connects TRBV27 to TRBJ1-2; 12 bases line up with TRBD1. CDR1 and CDR2 (germline): MNHEY, SMNVEV (reference sequence). The CDR3 runs 16 residues. V lost 3 bases, J lost 8 bases, and 10 bases stayed unmatched. The CDR3 nucleotides read TGTGCCAGCAGTTTTTATCCGGGACAGGGGGCGCTCGGCTACACCTTC. It codes for CASSFYPGQGALGYTF.

This chain links TRBV29-1 with TRBJ2-7; D gene ambiguous. This CDR3 spans 13 amino acids. Germline assignment: CDR1 SQVTM and CDR2 ANQGSEA. The ends were cut back, 3 bases at V and 5 bases at J, with 14 bases in the middle. The CDR3 loop reads CSVEGTAGHEQYF. For the CDR3, the DNA is TGCAGCGTTGAGGGCACGGCTGGACACGAGCAGTACTTC.